Below are 25 T cell receptor beta chains sequenced from a single sample in a study of blood T cell repertoires in COVID-19. Assay: immunoSEQ multiplex PCR; the TCRdb copy retains only in-frame clones and omits some. The sample lists 200,000 to 250,000 clones, 75% to 90% occurring once. The sequencing input was peripheral blood. Receptor source: a middle-aged woman with acute or convalescent COVID-19.

The rearrangement uses TRBV4-1 and TRBJ1-2, with 7 nucleotides matching TRBD1. The germline CDR1 and CDR2 sequences are MGHRA and YSYEKL. The length of the CDR3 is 20 residues. The J segment lost 5 bases and the V segment lost 0 bases, leaving 21 bases of the junction unmatched. The CDR3 protein is CASSQDLGGMYRGLGYGYTF. CDR3 DNA sequence: TGCGCCAGCAGCCAAGATCTTGGGGGAATGTACAGGGGACTTGGGTATGGCTACACCTTC.

CDR3 DNA: TGCGCCAGCAGCTTGACCACAGGGACCGGGGAGCTGTTTTTT. This translates into CASSLTTGTGELFF. The genes are TRBV5-1 and TRBJ2-2; D might be TRBD1 (6 bases). Germline V gene lookup returns CDR1 SGHRS and CDR2 YFSETQ. This CDR3 has 14 amino acids. V dropped 1 base and J dropped 5 bases, with 9 bases sitting between them.

This clone was recorded once. This chain joins TRBV5-5 and TRBJ1-5; D not resolved. The germline gives CDR1 SGHKS, CDR2 YYEKEE (reference sequence). The V and J ends lost 2 bases and 0 bases respectively, with 9 bases between them. The CDR3 covers 15 residues. This CDR3 reads CASSFNSFSNQPQHF. The CDR3 bases are TGTGCCAGCAGCTTTAACAGCTTTAGCAATCAGCCCCAGCATTTT. Using reference TRBV5-5 and TRBJ1-5 for the parts outside the CDR3, the full variable domain is DAGVTQSPTHLIKTRGQQVTLRCSPISGHKSVSWYQQVLGQGPQFIFQYYEKEERGRGNFPDRFSARQFPNYSSELNVNALLLGDSALYLCASSFNSFSNQPQHFGDGTRLSIL.

The chain combines TRBV30 with TRBJ2-1; 8 positions match TRBD2. This CDR3 contains 15 residues. V shed 6 bases and J 3 bases; nucleotides not matched to a gene: 10. Germline CDR1 GTSNPN, CDR2 SVGIG (reference sequence). The CDR3 here is CACYNGGADYNEQFF. In DNA, the CDR3 is TGTGCCTGTTATAACGGGGGGGCTGACTACAATGAGCAGTTCTTC.

This clone was seen repeatedly, ten times or more. The chain combines TRBV2 with TRBJ2-2, with 7 bases that match TRBD2. Trimming removed 2 bases from V and 7 bases from J; junction bases left unmatched: 7. Germline CDR1 and CDR2: SNHLY and FYNNEI. This CDR3 is built from 15 residues. DNA of the CDR3: TGTGCCAGCAGTGAACAGGCTAGCGGATTCGGGGAGCTGTTTTTT. Residues: CASSEQASGFGELFF.

The chain employs TRBV30 and TRBJ1-1; 10 nucleotides match TRBD1. The CDR3 contains 13 residues. J lost 4 bases, V lost 7 bases, and 6 bases had no gene match. Germline V gene sequence: CDR1 GTSNPN, CDR2 SVGIG (reference sequence). CDR3 nucleotide sequence: TGTGCCTCCGACCGGGACAGGGGCACTGAAGCTTTCTTT. Its protein product is CASDRDRGTEAFF.

This clone is a singleton in its sample. Other nucleotide sequences from this sample produce the same CDR3. The J gene is TRBJ1-2, the V gene TRBV6-5, with TRBD1 matching over 7 bases. J lost 2 bases, V lost 0 bases, and 0 bases had no gene match. The CDR3 has 14 residues. Germline CDR1 and CDR2: MNHEY and SVGAGI. The CDR3 sequence is CASSYSTGNYGYTF. The CDR3 nucleotides read TGTGCCAGCAGTTACTCGACAGGGAACTATGGCTACACCTTC.

Details on this clone: The sample has other DNA sequences that encode this CDR3 too. The rearrangement uses TRBV10-3 and TRBJ1-1, with D maybe TRBD1 (6 bases). The germline CDR1 and CDR2 sequences are ENHRY and SYGVKD. The CDR3 covers 13 residues. Trimming took 5 bases from V and 2 from J, leaving 9 bases between them. Here the CDR3 DNA reads TGTGCCATCAGTTTACAGGGTAACACTGAAGCTTTCTTT. Residues: CAISLQGNTEAFF.

The chain joins TRBV6-5 to TRBJ2-2; TRBD1 might be the D (5 bases). The V end was cut by 6 bases, the J end by 4 bases, with 9 bases between. The germline V gene encodes CDR1 MNHEY and CDR2 SVGAGI. This CDR3 has 13 amino acids. CDR3: CASRQGVTGELFF. The CDR3 bases are TGTGCCAGCAGACAAGGGGTCACCGGGGAGCTGTTTTTT.

The chain has TRBV6-4 and TRBJ2-3, with 8 bases that match TRBD1. The V gene's germline CDR1 is MRHNA and CDR2 SNTAGT. The CDR3 has 17 residues. With 2 bases clipped from V and 4 bases from J, the junction kept 11 bases outside the gene matches. In DNA, the CDR3 is TGTGCCAGCAGTGACACCCCAGGGGGCGGAGGACCAGATACGCAGTATTTT. Translation: CASSDTPGGGGPDTQYF.

V usage is TRBV19 and J usage is TRBJ2-5, with TRBD2 identical over 7 bases. Trimming at V came to 4 bases and at J to 5 bases, leaving 4 bases not matched to a gene. The CDR3 totals 13 residues. Per germline, CDR1 LNHDA and CDR2 SQIVND (reference sequence). Written as DNA, the CDR3 is TGTGCCAGTAGTAGGACCGGGGGGGAGACCCAGTACTTC. Its translation is CASSRTGGETQYF.

This chain joins TRBV18 and TRBJ1-6, with TRBD1 identical over 8 bases. The germline V gene has CDR1 KGHSH and CDR2 LQKENI. The CDR3 spans 13 residues. The junction had 1 base not matched to a gene; V was cut back by 6 bases and J by 6 bases. CDR3 in amino acids: CASSDRVNSPLHF. Written as DNA, the CDR3 is TGTGCCAGCTCGGACAGGGTTAATTCACCCCTCCACTTT. Together with reference TRBV18 and TRBJ1-6, the CDR3 gives the full variable domain: NAGVMQNPRHLVRRRGQEARLRCSPMKGHSHVYWYRQLPEEGLKFMVYLQKENIIDESGMPKERFSAEFPKEGPSILRIQQVVRGDSAAYFCASSDRVNSPLHFGNGTRLTVT.

This clone was counted once. The chain employs TRBV18 and TRBJ1-2; TRBD1 agrees at 10 bases. This CDR3 is built from 15 residues. The germline V gene has CDR1 KGHSH and CDR2 LQKENI. The V and J ends lost 6 bases and 2 bases, in that order; junction bases with no gene match: 6. The CDR3 bases are TGTGCCAGCTCGCTGGGACAGGGGACGAACTATGGCTACACCTTC. Protein product: CASSLGQGTNYGYTF. Full variable domain (remainder filled in from reference TRBV18 and TRBJ1-2): NAGVMQNPRHLVRRRGQEARLRCSPMKGHSHVYWYRQLPEEGLKFMVYLQKENIIDESGMPKERFSAEFPKEGPSILRIQQVVRGDSAAYFCASSLGQGTNYGYTFGSGTRLTVV.

This clone was seen only once. The DNA for the CDR3 is TGTGCCAGCAGACAACCAAATGAAAAACTGTTTTTT. Its translation is CASRQPNEKLFF. The chain links TRBV7-8 to TRBJ1-4; D uncertain. The germline V gene encodes CDR1 SGHVS and CDR2 FQNEAQ. V was pared by 6 bases and J by 5 bases, with 7 bases between. The length of the CDR3 is 12 residues.

V and J are TRBV3-1 (or the pseudogene TRBV3-2) and TRBJ1-2, with a tentative D call TRBD1 (5 bases). The germline gives CDR1 LGHDT, CDR2 YNNKEL (reference sequence). Trimming took 0 bases from V and 9 from J, leaving 23 bases between them. The CDR3 totals 17 residues. This chain's CDR3 is CASSQDWDKSGLASYTF. The CDR3 DNA reads as TGTGCCAGCAGCCAAGATTGGGATAAGTCAGGGCTTGCGAGCTACACCTTC.

A word on this clone: The same CDR3 also results from other DNA sequences found in this sample. The CDR3 DNA sequence: TGTGCCAGCAGCCTCAGGCGGGGATATGGCTACACCTTC. It translates to CASSLRRGYGYTF. The chain joins TRBV12-3 or TRBV12-4 to TRBJ1-2, with D uncertain. Trimming cost V 6 bases and J 5 bases, with 13 bases left between them. This CDR3 comprises 13 residues.

The chain combines TRBV29-1 with TRBJ2-3; 7 bases agree with TRBD1. Germline lookup yields CDR1 SQVTM and CDR2 ANQGSEA. V lost 3 bases and J lost 0; bases outside the gene matches: 3. This CDR3 spans 14 amino acids. The CDR3 bases are TGCAGCGTTGAGGGGACAGCTAGCACAGATACGCAGTATTTT. It codes for CSVEGTASTDTQYF.

This chain's CDR3 is CASSRRDREGYEQYV. CDR3 in DNA: TGTGCCAGTAGTAGGAGAGACCGGGAAGGATACGAGCAGTACGTC. This chain joins TRBV19 and TRBJ2-7; tentative D call: TRBD2 (5 bases). This CDR3 region has 15 residues. V lost 4 bases, J lost 4 bases, and 17 bases lay in between. Germline CDR1 and CDR2: LNHDA and SQIVND (reference sequence).

The rearrangement joins TRBV19 to TRBJ1-5; D gene ambiguous. Trimming pared 5 bases from V and 0 bases from J, leaving 11 bases between. In germline, CDR1 is LNHDA, CDR2 SQIVND (reference sequence). The CDR3 totals 15 residues. CDR3 region: CASSSQLNSNQPQHF. CDR3 coding DNA: TGTGCCAGTAGTTCACAGCTAAATAGCAATCAGCCCCAGCATTTT.

This clone was detected a few times. The rearrangement links TRBV4-1 to TRBJ1-2; D gene uncertain. The CDR3 has 15 residues. CDR1 is MGHRA, CDR2 YSYEKL, per germline. V lost 0 bases, J lost 5 bases, and 13 bases lay in between. The CDR3 bases are TGCGCCAGCAGCCAAGATTTCGTTTTACTTTATGGCTACACCTTC. Translation gives CASSQDFVLLYGYTF.

V is TRBV5-4 and J is TRBJ1-2; D remains ambiguous. This CDR3 spans 14 amino acids. Germline V CDR1 and CDR2: SGHNT, YYREEE (reference sequence). CDR3 nucleotides: TGTGTCGCAAGCTCGAGCGGGGCTAACTATGGCTACACCTTC. Its protein product is CVASSSGANYGYTF.

About this clone: Other DNA sequences within the sample encode an identical CDR3. This rearrangement joins TRBV2 to TRBJ1-5; a weak D match, TRBD1 (5 bases). Germline loops: CDR1 SNHLY, CDR2 FYNNEI. The CDR3 extends over 14 amino acids. Trimming pared 6 bases from V and 0 bases from J, leaving 9 bases between. The chain's CDR3 is CASRAGYSNQPQHF. As DNA, the CDR3 is TGTGCCAGCAGGGCAGGGTATAGCAATCAGCCCCAGCATTTT.

On this clone itself: This sample also contains other DNA sequences that code for the same CDR3. The V gene is TRBV7-2, the J gene TRBJ1-2; 8 nucleotides agree with TRBD1. Germline V CDR1 and CDR2: SGHTA, FQGNSA. CDR3 length: 13 amino acids. The ends lost 5 bases at V and 2 bases at J; junction bases unmatched: 1. The CDR3 region is CASSRTGNYGYTF. The CDR3 region has the DNA TGTGCCAGCAGCCGGACAGGGAACTATGGCTACACCTTC. The full variable domain, rest sourced from reference TRBV7-2 and TRBJ1-2, is GAGVSQSPSNKVTEKGKDVELRCDPISGHTALYWYRQSLGQGLEFLIYFQGNSAPDKSGLPSDRFSAERTGGSVSTLTIQRTQQEDSAVYLCASSRTGNYGYTFGSGTRLTVV.

The rearrangement uses TRBV30 and TRBJ2-7, with 10 bases identical to TRBD2. V shed 2 bases and J 6 bases; nucleotides not matched to a gene: 7. CDR3 size: 14 residues. Germline lookup yields CDR1 GTSNPN and CDR2 SVGIG (reference sequence). The DNA of the CDR3 is TGTGCCTGGAGTTACGGGGTAGCGGGGGGCGAGCAGTACGTC. This encodes CAWSYGVAGGEQYV.

The V call is TRBV6-4, the J call TRBJ2-3; D may be TRBD2 (6 bases). Trimming left V 5 bases short and J 4 bases short, with 13 bases between. The CDR3 loop spans 14 amino acids. The V gene's germline CDR1 is MRHNA and CDR2 SNTAGT. CDR3 DNA sequence: TGTGCCAGCAGTCCGGGGAGGAGCGCAGATACGCAGTATTTT. This sequence encodes CASSPGRSADTQYF.